The rows below give T cell receptor beta chains drawn from one sample of a study of cytomegalovirus exposure and HLA in healthy donors. Profiled with immunoSEQ multiplex PCR; TCRdb holds only in-frame clones, not every one. There are 130,000 or so clones in the sample; around three quarters occur only once, and around 5.8% lies in the top ten. The specimen sequenced was PBMCs. These receptors all stem from a man aged 18 to 35 in good health and CMV-seropositive. Both conserved end residues are part of each CDR3. The order of the fields is CDR3 protein, CDR3 DNA, clone size, J gene, V gene, D gene. D genes are given only for firm matches. A clone size is listed for some rows: how often the clone was seen (once, few, many), or a class if it is expanded.

CASSPGTPGVMPTEAFF | TGCGCCAGCAGCCCTGGGACACCTGGAGTCATGCCCACTGAAGCTTTCTTT | NA | TRBJ1-1 | TRBV5-1 | NA
CASRPGVEQETQYF | TGTGCCAGCAGGCCCGGGGTGGAGCAAGAGACCCAGTACTTC | NA | TRBJ2-5 | TRBV27 | NA
CASSPGTGFEDTQYF | TGTGCTAGCAGCCCCGGGACAGGGTTCGAAGATACGCAGTATTTT | NA | TRBJ2-3 | TRBV7-7 | TRBD1
CASIGVTDTQYF | TGCGCCAGCATTGGAGTCACAGATACGCAGTATTTT | NA | TRBJ2-3 | TRBV10-2 | NA
CASSLGQRYSNQPQHF | TGTGCCAGCAGCTTGGGACAGAGATATAGCAATCAGCCCCAGCATTTT | NA | TRBJ1-5 | TRBV5-5 | NA
CASSFGQGETQYF | TGTGCCAGCAGCTTCGGACAGGGAGAGACCCAGTACTTC | NA | TRBJ2-5 | TRBV7-9 | TRBD1
CASSGTGGKTSTDTQYF | TGTGCCAGCAGTGGTACGGGGGGGAAAACTAGCACAGATACGCAGTATTTT | once | TRBJ2-3 | TRBV2 | TRBD2
CASSGARDSHTDTQYF | TGCGCCAGCAGTGGGGCCCGGGACAGCCACACAGATACGCAGTATTTT | NA | TRBJ2-3 | TRBV10-1 | TRBD1
CASSPTRASYNEQFF | TGTGCCAGCAGCCCGACTAGGGCCTCCTACAATGAGCAGTTCTTC | NA | TRBJ2-1 | TRBV4-2 | NA
CASLPLASGQTNYGYTF | TGTGCCAGCCTCCCCCTCGCATCGGGACAAACTAACTATGGCTACACCTTC | NA | TRBJ1-2 | TRBV19 | NA
CASSAQGAATEAFF | TGTGCCAGCAGCGCACAGGGGGCGGCCACTGAAGCTTTCTTT | NA | TRBJ1-1 | TRBV13 | TRBD1
CASDEQGYDEQYF | TGTGCCAGCGATGAACAGGGGTACGACGAGCAGTACTTC | NA | TRBJ2-7 | TRBV5-6 | TRBD1
CASSSTTGANYGYTF | TGCGCCAGCAGCTCTACGACAGGGGCGAACTATGGCTACACCTTC | NA | TRBJ1-2 | TRBV5-1 | TRBD1
CASSSLAGKLFF | TGTGCCAGCAGCTCTTTAGCGGGAAAACTGTTTTTT | NA | TRBJ1-4 | TRBV6-5 | NA
CASSLEARGNSPLHF | TGCGCCAGCAGCTTGGAGGCGCGGGGAAATTCACCCCTCCACTTT | few | TRBJ1-6 | TRBV5-1 | NA
CASSFNEQYF | TGTGCCAGCAGCTTTAACGAGCAGTACTTC | NA | TRBJ2-7 | TRBV7-9 | NA
CSARSDRVQFF | TGCAGTGCTAGATCCGATAGAGTGCAGTTCTTC | NA | TRBJ2-1 | TRBV20-1 | NA